The rows below give T cell receptor beta chains drawn from one sample of a study of cytomegalovirus exposure and HLA in healthy donors. Here immunoSEQ multiplex PCR was the method, and the copy in TCRdb shows in-frame clones only, minus some. The sample comprises under 250,000 clones, about 80% of which are singletons, and approximately 5.7% rests with the top ten. The sample was PBMCs. These receptors all come from a man aged 40-50 years in good health and CMV-seropositive. Both conserved end residues are part of each CDR3. The order of the fields is clone size, D gene, V gene, J gene, CDR3 DNA, CDR3 protein. D genes are given only for firm matches. Size is omitted from some rows. Given values are once, few, many or a class for expanded clones.

once,NA,TRBV5-4,TRBJ2-3,TGTGCCAGCAGCTTGGGTGGGAGCGGTACAGATACGCAGTATTTT,CASSLGGSGTDTQYF
NA,TRBD2,TRBV30,TRBJ2-7,TGTGCCTGGAGTGTACTTAGCGGGAGGGGGCCCTACGAGCAGTACTTC,CAWSVLSGRGPYEQYF
NA,NA,TRBV10-2,TRBJ2-3,TGCGCCAGCTGGGCCCCTGCGGGCCCTAGCACAGATACGCAGTATTTT,CASWAPAGPSTDTQYF
NA,TRBD2,TRBV4-2,TRBJ2-7,TGTGCCAGCGGTAGTAGCGGGAGCGGCTCCTACGAGCAGTACTTC,CASGSSGSGSYEQYF
NA,NA,TRBV5-1,TRBJ2-1,TGCGCCAGCAGCTTGCCCCTTATCCAGCAGGCGCGGGCCAATGAGCAGTTCTTC,CASSLPLIQQARANEQFF
NA,TRBD1,TRBV18,TRBJ1-2,TGTGCCAGCTCACCCATCACGACAGGGTCAGACGGCTACACCTTC,CASSPITTGSDGYTF
NA,TRBD1,TRBV2,TRBJ1-1,TGTGCCAGCAGTTGGACAGGGGAGAACACTGAAGCTTTCTTT,CASSWTGENTEAFF
NA,NA,TRBV6-5,TRBJ1-5,TGTGCCAGCAGTGTTGGCAGTTCCCAGCATTTT,CASSVGSSQHF
NA,NA,TRBV7-9,TRBJ2-3,TGTGCCAGCAGCGTATTTAGCGGTTCGGCAGATACGCAGTATTTT,CASSVFSGSADTQYF
NA,TRBD1,TRBV12-5,TRBJ1-4,TGTGCTAGTGGTTTGGTCCTCGGGACAGGGAATGAAAAACTGTTTTTT,CASGLVLGTGNEKLFF
NA,NA,TRBV2,TRBJ2-1,TGTGCCAGCAGTGATCGCGATGAGCAGTTCTTC,CASSDRDEQFF
NA,NA,TRBV7-9,TRBJ1-1,TGTGCCAGCAGCTTAGAGACCCGGAGCACTGAAGCTTTCTTT,CASSLETRSTEAFF
few,NA,TRBV2,TRBJ2-1,TGTGCCAGCAGTTGGGGCGGGGACTCTCGGAATGAGCAGTTCTTC,CASSWGGDSRNEQFF
NA,TRBD1,TRBV10-3,TRBJ1-3,TGTGCCATCCGGCAGGGGGCGATAGACACCATATATTTT,CAIRQGAIDTIYF
NA,TRBD2,TRBV5-4,TRBJ2-5,TGTGCCAGCAGCGATAGCGGGAGGCAAGAGACCCAGTACTTC,CASSDSGRQETQYF
NA,NA,TRBV29-1,TRBJ1-4,TGCAGCGTTTCTACAGGCGGAAATGAAAAACTGTTTTTT,CSVSTGGNEKLFF
NA,NA,TRBV15,TRBJ1-2,TGTGCCACCAGCAGAGAGAAGGGGGTGAACTATGGCTACACCTTC,CATSREKGVNYGYTF
NA,TRBD1,TRBV6-5,TRBJ1-6,TGTGCCAGCAGCTCGACAGGGCGCGCTTATTCACCCCTCCACTTT,CASSSTGRAYSPLHF
NA,TRBD1,TRBV6-1,TRBJ2-3,TGTGCCAGCAGTGAGACAGGGGGCGCAGATACGCAGTATTTT,CASSETGGADTQYF
NA,TRBD2,TRBV6-5,TRBJ2-7,TGTGCCAGCAGTTACTCGCCTAGCGGGTTCTACGAGCAGTACTTC,CASSYSPSGFYEQYF
NA,TRBD2,TRBV5-1,TRBJ2-7,TGCGCCAGCAGCAACGGGAGGGCCGGCCCCTACGAGCAGTACTTC,CASSNGRAGPYEQYF
NA,TRBD1,TRBV16,TRBJ1-1,TGTGCCAGCAGCCGATCGGGACAGCCGAACACTGAAGCTTTCTTT,CASSRSGQPNTEAFF
few,TRBD1,TRBV28,TRBJ1-6,TGTGCCAGCAGCTGGACAGGGGTAAATTCACCCCTCCACTTT,CASSWTGVNSPLHF
few,NA,TRBV25-1,TRBJ1-1,TGTGCCAGCAGTGAAGGGAGTGGGACTGAAGCTTTCTTT,CASSEGSGTEAFF
NA,NA,TRBV5-6,TRBJ2-1,TGTGCCAGCAGCCCACCGCGGAGCGGTGCCTCCTACAATGAGCAGTTCTTC,CASSPPRSGASYNEQFF
NA,TRBD1,TRBV12-5,TRBJ2-5,TGTGCTAGTGGTTTGGGTTGGACAGGGATCTCAGAGACCCAGTACTTC,CASGLGWTGISETQYF
NA,TRBD1,TRBV5-6,TRBJ1-1,TGTGCCAGCAGCGCGGACAGGGGGAACACTGAAGCTTTCTTT,CASSADRGNTEAFF
NA,TRBD1,TRBV9,TRBJ1-2,TGTGCCAGCAGCGCGGGGAACGACAGGGTACATGGCTACACCTTC,CASSAGNDRVHGYTF
once,NA,TRBV30,TRBJ1-4,TGTGCCTGGAGTCCTCCGGGTCTTCGGGGTGAAAAACTGTTTTTT,CAWSPPGLRGEKLFF
NA,TRBD2,TRBV9,TRBJ2-5,TGTGCCAGCAGCGCAGTCGGGACTAGCGAAGAGACCCAGTACTTC,CASSAVGTSEETQYF
few,NA,TRBV6-1,TRBJ2-3,TGTGCCAGCAGTGAAGGACCAGACACAGTTACGCAGTATTTT,CASSEGPDTVTQYF
NA,TRBD2,TRBV5-4,TRBJ2-2,TGTGCCAGCAGCATACCGGGACTACCTTCCGGGGAGCTGTTTTTT,CASSIPGLPSGELFF
NA,NA,TRBV5-4,TRBJ2-4,TGTGCCAGCAGCTTGGTTTCAGGGGACGACATTCAGTACTTC,CASSLVSGDDIQYF
few,NA,TRBV28,TRBJ1-2,TGTGCCAGCAGTTTCTCGACAGGCTCCTATGGCTACACCTTC,CASSFSTGSYGYTF
once,TRBD1,TRBV15,TRBJ1-5,TGTGCCACCAGCAGACTTGGGACAGGGGATCAGCCCCAGCATTTT,CATSRLGTGDQPQHF
NA,NA,TRBV20-1,TRBJ1-2,TGCAGTGCTAGCAGACAGAATGGCTACACCTTC,CSASRQNGYTF
few,NA,TRBV6-1,TRBJ1-5,TGTGCCAGCAGTGAAAGAGGAACAGGTGGCAATCAGCCCCAGCATTTT,CASSERGTGGNQPQHF
NA,TRBD2,TRBV4-1,TRBJ2-1,TGCGCCAGCAGCCCCTTTGGGGGACTAGTAGACAATGAGCAGTTCTTC,CASSPFGGLVDNEQFF
NA,NA,TRBV7-3,TRBJ2-1,TGTGCCAGCAGCTTATCCAGGGGCGATGAGCAGTTCTTC,CASSLSRGDEQFF
NA,TRBD1,TRBV5-1,TRBJ1-1,TGCGCCAGCAGTTTCGGACAGGGATCCGTGGGCACTGAAGCTTTCTTT,CASSFGQGSVGTEAFF
NA,NA,TRBV11-2,TRBJ1-3,TGTGCCAGCAGCTTCCAGGGTAGAGACACCATATATTTT,CASSFQGRDTIYF
NA,NA,TRBV7-7,TRBJ2-1,TGTGCTAGCAGCTCGGGACTTAACAATGAGCAGTTCTTC,CASSSGLNNEQFF
few,NA,TRBV5-1,TRBJ1-4,TGCGCCAGCAGCTTGACAGCAACTAATGAAAAACTGTTTTTT,CASSLTATNEKLFF
NA,NA,TRBV6-5,TRBJ1-2,TGTGCCAGCAGTTTCAACAGGGATGGCTACACCTTC,CASSFNRDGYTF
NA,TRBD2,TRBV28,TRBJ2-2,TGTGCCAGCAGTTTATTCGCGGGAGCGAACACCGGGGAGCTGTTTTTT,CASSLFAGANTGELFF
NA,TRBD1,TRBV7-2,TRBJ1-1,TGTGCCAGCAGCTCAAGGGACAGCTGGACTGAAGCTTTCTTT,CASSSRDSWTEAFF
NA,TRBD2,TRBV18,TRBJ2-7,TGTGCCAGCTCCCTCTCGGGAGGGGCCTACTACGAGCAGTACTTC,CASSLSGGAYYEQYF
NA,NA,TRBV19,TRBJ2-7,TGTGCCAGTAGCCTCGGCAGCGGAGCCACCTACGAGCAGTACTTC,CASSLGSGATYEQYF
NA,TRBD2,TRBV4-1,TRBJ2-1,TGCGCCAGCAGCCAAGATCCCCTAGCGGGAGTAAACAATGAGCAGTTCTTC,CASSQDPLAGVNNEQFF
few,NA,TRBV25-1,TRBJ1-2,TGTGCCAGCAGTGGCGGGGGCGGCAATGGCTACACCTTC,CASSGGGGNGYTF
NA,TRBD1,TRBV6-4,TRBJ1-1,TGTGCCAGCAGCCCTAACGGGCGACAGGGATTCGCGAACACTGAAGCTTTCTTT,CASSPNGRQGFANTEAFF
NA,NA,TRBV19,TRBJ2-2,TGTGCCAGTAGTTTCCAGGGAAAATACGGGGAGCTGTTTTTT,CASSFQGKYGELFF
few,TRBD2,TRBV2,TRBJ2-5,TGTGCCAGCAGGATTAGCGGGGAGACCCAGTACTTC,CASRISGETQYF
NA,NA,TRBV11-2,TRBJ1-1,TGTGCCAGCAGCTTAACGCAGACACCGAACACTGAAGCTTTCTTT,CASSLTQTPNTEAFF
many,NA,TRBV6-5,TRBJ1-5,TGTGCCAGCTCCCTTCAAAAGGGGAGCAATCAGCCCCAGCATTTT,CASSLQKGSNQPQHF